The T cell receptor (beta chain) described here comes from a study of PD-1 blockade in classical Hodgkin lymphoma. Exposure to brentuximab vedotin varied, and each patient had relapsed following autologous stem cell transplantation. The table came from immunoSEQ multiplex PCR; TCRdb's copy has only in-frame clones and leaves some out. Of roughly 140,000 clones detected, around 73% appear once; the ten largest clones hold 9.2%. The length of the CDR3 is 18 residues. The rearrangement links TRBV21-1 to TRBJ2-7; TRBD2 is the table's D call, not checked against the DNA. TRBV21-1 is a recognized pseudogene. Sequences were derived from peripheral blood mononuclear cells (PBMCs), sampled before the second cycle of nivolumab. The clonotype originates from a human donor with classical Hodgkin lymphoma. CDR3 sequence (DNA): TGTGCCAGCAGCCCCTGGGGAACTAGCCGGTATTGGGGCTACGAGCAGTACTTC. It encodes CASSPWGTSRYWGYEQYF.